This T cell receptor beta chain was documented in a study of cytomegalovirus exposure and HLA in healthy donors. Primers for the PCR totalled 60 Vbeta and 13 Jbeta. The data were produced by immunoSEQ multiplex PCR, yet TCRdb's version contains in-frame clones alone and is incomplete. The table includes about 160,000 clones, 65% to 80% detected once. With 9 bases clipped from V and 8 bases from J, the junction kept 4 bases outside the gene matches. CDR1 MGHDK and CDR2 SYGVNS come from the germline V gene. CDR3 size: 11 residues. General observations from the study: The study carried out a later analysis of TCR beta sequences. It associated some 18,000 of them with specific HLA alleles at a false discovery rate of 0.05.

This clone was found a few times. Its antigen is still unknown. The chain links TRBV25-1 to TRBJ2-1, with 7 bases matching TRBD1. Input material: PBMCs. The TCR was taken from a middle-aged man in good health and CMV-seronegative. The DNA of the CDR3 is TGTGCCAGGACAGGGTACCATGAGCAGTTCTTC. This encodes CARTGYHEQFF.